This TCR beta chain was retrieved from a study of T cells in Graves' hyperthyroidism and ophthalmopathy. Whole-study results and caveats: The majority of expanded thyroid clonotypes above 0.001 also appeared in blood.

Turning to this clonotype: The antigen is not known.

RNA transcripts yielded amplified TCR beta CDR3 regions. The study used the HTBI primer set for a first-round RT-PCR of the TCR CDR3. From the multiplex PCR reads, TCRdb called clonotypes with MiXCR, one entry per CDR3 protein. Among hundreds of thousands of distinct CDR3 sequences listed, about 45% were seen once. After removal of 2 bases from V and 6 bases from J, the junction contained 18 bases not matched to a gene. This CDR3 is built from 18 residues. Germline values: CDR1 SQVTM, CDR2 ANQGSEA. The chain uses TRBV29-1 and TRBJ2-7; 11 bases map to TRBD2. This TCR derives from a young woman with Graves' hyperthyroidism. The sequenced sample consisted of peripheral blood or thyroid tissue (not recorded which). The chain's CDR3 is CSVEITSGSSRSLGEQYF. As DNA, the CDR3 is TGCAGCGTTGAAATTACTAGCGGGAGTAGTCGATCACTAGGCGAGCAGTACTTC.